Shown below are 2 T cell receptor beta chains from a single sample sequenced in a study of radiotherapy plus CTLA-4 blockade in lung cancer. TCRdb's table, derived via immunoSEQ multiplex PCR, lists solely in-frame clones and lacks some. This sample has around 130,000 clones; about 90% occur once, and the top ten carry approximately 6.6%. Specimen: peripheral blood, collected from a patient treated with radiotherapy plus ipilimumab. These receptors were taken from a human donor with non-small cell lung cancer that progressed on radiotherapy plus ipilimumab.

The V call is TRBV5-1, the J call TRBJ2-2; the D is unclear. The ends were cut back, 7 bases at V and 0 bases at J, with 13 bases in the middle. CDR3 length: 15 amino acids. The germline CDR1 and CDR2 sequences are SGHRS and YFSETQ. CDR3 amino acids: CASRTLGPNTGELFF. As DNA, the CDR3 is TGCGCCAGCCGAACCCTCGGTCCGAACACCGGGGAGCTGTTTTTT.

In this sample, this clone turned up a few times. The chain recombines TRBV5-1 with TRBJ1-4; 7 bases align to TRBD1. The CDR3 loop spans 14 amino acids. CDR1 and CDR2 from the germline V gene are SGHRS and YFSETQ. Losses at the gene ends were 7 bases for V and 5 bases for J; bases not matched to a gene: 8. CDR3 coding DNA: TGCGCCAGCGGAATACAGGGGATGAATGAAAAACTGTTTTTT. Protein product: CASGIQGMNEKLFF.